This T cell receptor beta chain comes out of a study of cytomegalovirus exposure and HLA in healthy donors (dated by TCRdb to 2016 to 2017). Describing the broader study: According to an earlier analysis of 587 of the donors, 200 million or so T cells yielded 117 million unique TCR beta sequences and about 280 Gb of sequence data. About 320 gigabases of sequencing data and tens of millions of unique TCR sequences were included in an early release covering 500 to 750 HLA-typed donors. Typing coverage differed by locus: A, B, C, DRB1 and DQB1 were typed in about 629-630 donors, DQA1 in around 500, DPA1 in nearly 610, and DPB1 in 472. In a later genetic analysis, genome-wide SNP genotypes for about 65% of the roughly 700 donors were used, and that subset was treated as a discovery cohort. HLA typing included class I and class II loci at four-digit resolution. The study profiled the T cell repertoires of around 700 subjects by immunosequencing and related them to cytomegalovirus serostatus. Rather than using new phenotypic data, the later analysis identified candidate immune exposures from TCR beta sequences and from how often those sequences occurred across donors. A handful of DR-DQ haplotypes were handled as single units for association and clustering because linkage in the cohort was strong. Besides the first cohort of 500 to 700 subjects, a separate validation cohort made up of about 120 different subjects was used. Among some 410 genotyped donors of the cohort, an average of around 220,000 unique TCR beta nucleotide sequences was sequenced per donor, of which about 19% were non-productive. Of the 350 to 400 genotyped donors, 65% to 90% fell in the genetic ancestry cluster associated with self-reported Caucasian donors. Every repertoire in the discovery cohort had been generated on one and the same sequencing platform. A later analysis re-analyzed previously published TCR beta repertoires from about 730 donors and added high-resolution HLA genotyping to study TCR occurrence patterns. The study aimed to test whether cataloging public T cell receptors could reveal signatures of past pathogen exposure. To decide whether each TCR beta V gene segment behaved as functional or pseudogenic, an earlier analysis of some 570 of the donors relied on high-throughput TCR beta sequencing. Donor age, sex, ethnicity and CMV serostatus were collected together with the repertoire data. The study combined high-throughput TCR immunosequencing, statistical association of individual TCRs with disease status, and machine learning to predict cytomegalovirus infection status.

The cohort was made up of 500 to 800 healthy bone marrow donors. Cohort members were all nominally healthy when sampled, although unrecorded immune exposures were likely present. The donor was CMV seropositive and belonged to the group of 250 to 300 seropositive cohort members. Every donor gave a peripheral blood sample, and the peripheral blood mononuclear cells from that sample were used for TCR beta sequencing. Genomic DNA extraction from the blood cell samples was performed with the Qiagen DNeasy Blood Extraction Kit. On the study overall, not on this receptor specifically: Correlated functional status among segregating V segments might be attributable to linkage disequilibrium, but an unknown experimental factor could not be ruled out. In a later analysis, TCR association rates were found to vary across HLA loci, with the most associated TCRs seen for DRB1 alleles and the fewest for HLA-C alleles. Across donors, most TCR sequences were observed very rarely, whereas some public TCRs were present in many individuals. A cluster of highly shared sequence variants was judged likely to represent a technical artifact of the sequencing pipeline. In the study, about 150 TCR beta chains were listed as associated with cytomegalovirus. When HLA alleles, especially DR and DQ, strongly co-occurred, TCR associations were difficult to assign to individual alleles. A later analysis found that HLA-associated TCR beta chains were more clonally expanded and had lower generation probabilities than equally common non-associated chains. In a later genetic analysis, a missense DCLRE1C variant was associated with V-gene and J-gene trimming of TCR beta chains, and the association was replicated in an independent cohort. Roughly uniform sequencing depth across donors was assumed in presence/absence analyses, although this assumption may not hold. Broadly in line with IMGT annotations, most TCR beta V segments showed up in productive rearrangements about 87% or about 30% of the time in an earlier analysis of several hundred of the donors. Several of the top co-occurrence clusters appeared to be linked to parvovirus B19, influenza, CMV and Epstein-Barr virus, according to a later analysis. CMV serostatus was the only immune exposure information available for the cohort. Because some donors lacked HLA typing at each locus, the association tests relied only on the typed subset. Only TCR beta chains were sequenced in this cohort, and the absence of alpha or paired-chain data limited detectable features. In both the original and validation cohorts, the classifier was reported to diagnose cytomegalovirus status with high specificity and sensitivity. A further reported finding was that TCR beta sequences accurately predicted the HLA-A and HLA-B alleles for most subjects in the first cohort. In a later analysis, most CMV-associated TCR beta chains were found to appear HLA-restricted, with HLA associations seemingly driven largely by CMV exposure. Because counts were too low, 15 to 20 rarely observed V segments, including chromosome 9 orphons, were left out of the earlier analysis of 500 to 650 of the donors. Three of the identified cytomegalovirus-associated TCR beta chains were confirmed in vitro to be specific for cytomegalovirus antigens. A later genetic analysis reported fewer N-insertions in productive TCRs among donors in an Asian-associated ancestry cluster than the approximately 670-donor mean. Because the 87-base-pair reads could not distinguish some IMGT-functional V segments, including TRBV6-2 and TRBV6-3, those segments were excluded. According to the authors, the approach could potentially be generalized to other disease states and immunological phenotypes. In a later analysis, 15,000 to 20,000 TCR beta sequences were associated with specific HLA alleles at a false discovery rate of 0.05.

There are 14 amino acids in the CDR3, from cysteine to phenylalanine inclusive. CDR3 DNA only is kept here, 42 bases in frame from base 1. In the germline V gene, CDR1 corresponds to SGHRS and CDR2 to YFSETQ. The germline V and J ends show losses of 5 bases and 8 bases respectively, and no gene match explains 4 bases of the junction. The method was the immunoSEQ multiplex PCR assay. The multiplex PCR relied on a mix of 60 forward primers for TCR Vbeta segments and 13 reverse primers for TCR Jbeta segments. The CDR3 region of rearranged TCR beta genes was amplified from genomic DNA with a multiplex PCR assay. Amplified TCR beta libraries were sequenced as 87-base-pair reads on the Illumina HiSeq System. On the authors' methods: A later analysis tallied 80 million to 95 million unique TCR beta chains across the 666 repertoires, and about 12 million of those chains were shared by two or more donors. Raw reads were error-corrected and collapsed into unique sequences with a nearest-neighbor algorithm that merged closely related sequences to remove PCR and sequencing errors. To assign V, D and J gene segments, CDR3 sequences were aligned to IMGT reference sequences. For a sequence to be retained, a match of at least six nucleotides to both a V gene segment and a J gene segment was required. Rearrangements were called productive when the CDR3 lacked stop codons and stayed in frame with V and J; all others were non-productive. CDR3 was defined according to IMGT convention as the region running from the second conserved V-encoded cysteine to the conserved J-encoded phenylalanine. In an earlier analysis of roughly 580 of the donors, sequences lacking an unambiguous match to a single V gene segment were excluded. In an earlier analysis of some 590 of the donors, a V segment was called functional when productive rearrangements were above 56.7%, and segregating when the standard deviation between donors exceeded 5%. A statistical classification framework was built to diagnose cytomegalovirus status from the catalog of TCR beta chain sequences. V and J gene assignment, in a later analysis, came from comparing TCR nucleotide sequences with IMGT/GENE-DB human TR gene sequences. A later analysis assigned CDR3 sequences and most-parsimonious VDJ recombination scenarios with the TCRdist pipeline. In a later analysis, each TCR beta chain was defined by its CDR3 amino acid sequence together with its V-gene family, and reads without a unique V-gene family were excluded. In a later analysis, a few hundred highly shared, low-generation-probability nucleotide sequences were removed to address suspected cross-contamination and a sequencing artifact. In a later analysis, a clonal expansion index for each public chain was calculated from normalized within-repertoire ranks of inferred template counts. A later analysis computed generation probabilities with a VDJ recombination model fitted to out-of-frame rearrangements, and checked the results against IGoR. Hypergeometric tests were used in a later analysis to score TCR-TCR, TCR-HLA and TCR-CMV co-occurrence, with a repertoire-size bias correction applied to the TCR pairs. In a later analysis, false discovery rates were estimated by permuting HLA or CMV assignments 20 times. In a later analysis, co-occurring TCRs were grouped with DBSCAN, and TCRdist sequence similarity was added when clustering was performed within HLA-allele-positive subsets. Repertoires with fewer than 30,000 or more than 120,000 public chains, plus five repertoires with anomalous nucleotide sharing, were excluded from co-occurrence clustering. This immuneACCESS table, as held by TCRdb, lists in-frame sequences with V and J called but not all clones. Of the missing ones, under half trace to an unresolved V gene in checked studies; the others have no known cause. V and J calls and clone size come straight from that table; D and trimming were deduced from the DNA. Within this sample are under 130,000 clones, with 55% to 65% of them counted one time only. 3.8% of the sample rests with the top ten.

This clone was seen only once. Its target antigen remains unknown. Per-base quality was not reported, and no clone a single base away is much larger than it. Sequencing was performed on PBMCs. The sequence was collected from a man aged 25-45 years in good health and CMV-seropositive. The rearranged segments are TRBV5-1 and TRBJ2-1; a stretch of 13 junction bases matches TRBD2. The CDR3 amino acid sequence is: CASSSGTSGDEQFF. The DNA sequence follows: TGCGCCAGCAGTTCCGGGACTAGCGGGGATGAGCAGTTCTTC.